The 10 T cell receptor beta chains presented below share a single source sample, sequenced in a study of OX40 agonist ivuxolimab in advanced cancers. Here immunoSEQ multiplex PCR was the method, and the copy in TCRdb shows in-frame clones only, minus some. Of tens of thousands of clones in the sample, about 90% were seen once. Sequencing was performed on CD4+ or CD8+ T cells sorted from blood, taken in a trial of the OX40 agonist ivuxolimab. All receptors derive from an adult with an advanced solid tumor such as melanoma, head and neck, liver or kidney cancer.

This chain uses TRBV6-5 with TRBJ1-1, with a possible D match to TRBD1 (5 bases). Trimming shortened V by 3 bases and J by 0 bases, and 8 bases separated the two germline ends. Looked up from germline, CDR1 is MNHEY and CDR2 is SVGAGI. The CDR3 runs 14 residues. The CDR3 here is CASSYSGMNTEAFF. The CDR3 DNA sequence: TGTGCCAGCAGTTATTCAGGGATGAACACTGAAGCTTTCTTT.

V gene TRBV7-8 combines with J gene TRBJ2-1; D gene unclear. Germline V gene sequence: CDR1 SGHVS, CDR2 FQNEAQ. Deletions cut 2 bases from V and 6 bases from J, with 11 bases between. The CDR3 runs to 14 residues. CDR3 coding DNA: TGTGCCAGCAGCTTAATAGTGGTTGGCAATGAGCAGTTCTTC. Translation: CASSLIVVGNEQFF. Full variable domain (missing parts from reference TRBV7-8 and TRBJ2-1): GAGVSQSPRYKVAKRGQDVALRCDPISGHVSLFWYQQALGQGPEFLTYFQNEAQLDKSGLPSDRFFAERPEGSVSTLKIQRTQQEDSAVYLCASSLIVVGNEQFFGPGTRLTVL.

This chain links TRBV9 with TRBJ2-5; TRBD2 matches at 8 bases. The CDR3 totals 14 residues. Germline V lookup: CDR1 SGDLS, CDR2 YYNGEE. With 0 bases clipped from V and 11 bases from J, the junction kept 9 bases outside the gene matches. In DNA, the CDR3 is TGTGCCAGCAGCGTAGACCAGCGGGAGCACGAACAGTACTTC. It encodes CASSVDQREHEQYF.

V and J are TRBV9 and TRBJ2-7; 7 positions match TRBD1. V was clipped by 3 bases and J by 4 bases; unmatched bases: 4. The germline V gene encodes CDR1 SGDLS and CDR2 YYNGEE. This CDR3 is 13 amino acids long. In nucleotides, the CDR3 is TGTGCCAGCAGCGGGGGACAGTCTTACGAGCAGTACTTC. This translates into CASSGGQSYEQYF.

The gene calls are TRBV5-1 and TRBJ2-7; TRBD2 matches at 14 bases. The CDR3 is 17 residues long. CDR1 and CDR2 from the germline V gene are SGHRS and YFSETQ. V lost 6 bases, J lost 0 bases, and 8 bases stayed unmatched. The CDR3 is CASKTGLAGEISYEQYF. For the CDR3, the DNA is TGCGCCAGCAAGACGGGACTAGCGGGAGAGATCTCCTACGAGCAGTACTTC.

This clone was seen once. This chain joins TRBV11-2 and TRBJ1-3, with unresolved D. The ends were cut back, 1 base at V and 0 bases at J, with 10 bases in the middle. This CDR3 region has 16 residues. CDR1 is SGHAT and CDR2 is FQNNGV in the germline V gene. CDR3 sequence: CASSLGPRSSGNTIYF. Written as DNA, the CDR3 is TGTGCCAGCAGCTTAGGTCCTCGGAGCTCTGGAAACACCATATATTTT.

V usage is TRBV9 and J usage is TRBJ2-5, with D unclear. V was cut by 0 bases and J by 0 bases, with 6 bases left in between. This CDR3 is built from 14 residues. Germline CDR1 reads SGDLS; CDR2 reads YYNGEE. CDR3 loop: CASSVEINQETQYF. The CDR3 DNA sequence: TGTGCCAGCAGCGTAGAAATTAACCAAGAGACCCAGTACTTC.

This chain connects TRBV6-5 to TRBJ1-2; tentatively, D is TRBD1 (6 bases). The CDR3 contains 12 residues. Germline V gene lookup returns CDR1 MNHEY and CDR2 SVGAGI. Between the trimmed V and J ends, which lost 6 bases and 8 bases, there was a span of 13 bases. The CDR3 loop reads CASSNGGGGYTF. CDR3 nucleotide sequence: TGTGCCAGCAGCAACGGTGGGGGCGGCTACACCTTC.

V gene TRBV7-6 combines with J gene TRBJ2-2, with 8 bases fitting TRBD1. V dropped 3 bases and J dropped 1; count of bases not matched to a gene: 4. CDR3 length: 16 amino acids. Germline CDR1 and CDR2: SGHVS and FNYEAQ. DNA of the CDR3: TGTGCCAGCAGCTTTCCGGGACAGGTGAACACCGGGGAGCTGTTTTTT. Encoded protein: CASSFPGQVNTGELFF.

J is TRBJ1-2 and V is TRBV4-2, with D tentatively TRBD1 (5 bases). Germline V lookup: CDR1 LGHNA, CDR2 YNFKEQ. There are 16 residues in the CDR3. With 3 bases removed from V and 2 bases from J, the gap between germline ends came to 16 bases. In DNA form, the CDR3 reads TGTGCCAGCAGCCAGGGCCTCGAACAGGCCAACTATGGCTACACCTTC. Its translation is CASSQGLEQANYGYTF.